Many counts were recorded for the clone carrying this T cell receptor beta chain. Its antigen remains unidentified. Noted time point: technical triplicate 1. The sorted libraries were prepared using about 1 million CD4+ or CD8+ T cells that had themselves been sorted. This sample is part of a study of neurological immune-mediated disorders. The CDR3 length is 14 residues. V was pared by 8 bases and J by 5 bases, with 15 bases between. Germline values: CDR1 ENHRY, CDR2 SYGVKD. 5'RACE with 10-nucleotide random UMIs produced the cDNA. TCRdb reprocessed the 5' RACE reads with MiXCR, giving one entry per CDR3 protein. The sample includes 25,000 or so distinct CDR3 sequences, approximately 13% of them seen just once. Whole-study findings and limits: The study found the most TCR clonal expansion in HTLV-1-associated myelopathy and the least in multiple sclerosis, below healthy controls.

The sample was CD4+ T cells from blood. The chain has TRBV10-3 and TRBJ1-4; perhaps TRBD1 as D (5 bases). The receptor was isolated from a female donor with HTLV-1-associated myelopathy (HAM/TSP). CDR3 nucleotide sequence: TGTGCCATCGGTTCAGGGCTGATGAATGAAAAACTGTTTTTT. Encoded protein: CAIGSGLMNEKLFF.